This TCR beta chain was documented in a study of T cell responses to AZD1222 COVID-19 vaccine. Study summary: Analyses pooled second doses at about 4 or about 12 weeks.

Study-wide points: The study identified only six AZD1222 recipients as seropositive at baseline. Vaccination with two AZD1222 doses was followed by a rise in Spike-specific TCR breadth and depth. Females outnumbered males among donors, who were mostly white British; clonal diversity was possibly underestimated.

As to this clone: What it binds is unknown.

TCRdb's copy holds only in-frame clones and misses some; the assay was immunoSEQ multiplex PCR. Altogether 150,000 or so clones are present, 85% to 90% being singletons, with the ten largest covering roughly 5%. Germline V lookup: CDR1 SEHNR, CDR2 FQNEAQ (reference sequence). CDR3 length: 14 amino acids. V was clipped by 5 bases and J by 4 bases, with 15 bases between them. This receptor was taken from an adult in good health. The sample here was peripheral blood, taken on day 0 of AZD1222 vaccination. The chain links TRBV7-9 to TRBJ2-7; the D gene is possibly TRBD1 (5 bases). CDR3 nucleotides: TGTGCCAGCAGCCCCTTCGACAGCCAATACGAGCAGTACTTC. Amino acids: CASSPFDSQYEQYF.